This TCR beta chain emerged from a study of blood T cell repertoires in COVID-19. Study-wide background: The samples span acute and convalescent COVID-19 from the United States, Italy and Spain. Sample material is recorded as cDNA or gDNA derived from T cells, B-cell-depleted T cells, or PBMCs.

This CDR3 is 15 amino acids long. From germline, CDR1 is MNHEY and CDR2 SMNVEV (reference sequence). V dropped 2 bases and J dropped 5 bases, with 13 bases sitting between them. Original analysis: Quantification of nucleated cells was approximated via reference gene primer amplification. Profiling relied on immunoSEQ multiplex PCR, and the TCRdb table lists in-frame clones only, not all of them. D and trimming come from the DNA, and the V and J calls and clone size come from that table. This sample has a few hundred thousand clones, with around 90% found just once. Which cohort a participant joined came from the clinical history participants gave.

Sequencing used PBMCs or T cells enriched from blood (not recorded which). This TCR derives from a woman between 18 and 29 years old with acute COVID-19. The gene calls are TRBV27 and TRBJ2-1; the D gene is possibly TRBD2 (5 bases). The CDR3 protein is CASSLLSAKNNEQFF. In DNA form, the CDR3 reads TGTGCCAGCAGTTTACTTAGCGCTAAAAACAATGAGCAGTTCTTC.